The TCR beta chain under discussion was sequenced for a study of T cells in Graves' hyperthyroidism and ophthalmopathy. Findings and caveats of the study: Most expanded thyroid clonotypes above 0.001 also appeared in blood.

This CDR3 region has 16 residues. The V end was cut by 1 base, the J end by 0 bases, with 13 bases between. Germline assignment: CDR1 SGHNT and CDR2 YENEEA. Active moderate-to-severe ophthalmopathy, Clinical Activity Score at least 3, NOSPECS at least 4, under 3 months' duration. Exclusion followed for patients with uncontrolled infection, other autoimmune disease, pregnancy or lactation. This clonotype was recorded at least ten times. Its antigen is not known. RNA transcripts gave rise to amplified TCR beta CDR3 regions. The study used the HTBI primer set for a first-round RT-PCR of the TCR CDR3. MiXCR, run by TCRdb on the multiplex PCR reads, gives a single entry per CDR3 protein. The sample carries around 300,000 distinct CDR3 sequences, roughly 22% recorded once.

Input material: blood. This receptor was taken from a man aged 25 to 45 with Graves' ophthalmopathy. The V and J genes are TRBV11-3 and TRBJ2-7, with D perhaps given as TRBD1 or TRBD2 (6 bases each). The CDR3 here is CASSLARGLSSYEQYF. The CDR3 DNA reads TGTGCCAGCAGCTTAGCCCGGGGGCTCAGCTCCTACGAGCAGTACTTC.